This TCR beta chain was profiled in a study of T-cell memory formation after mild COVID-19. Overall study results and limits: Whether day 37 second-wave clones are SARS-CoV-2-specific was not confirmed. A balance of CD4 and CD8 characterized clones contracting day 15 to 85, whereas later expanders leaned CD4+.

V shed 0 bases and J 3 bases; nucleotides not matched to a gene: 6. The CDR3 has 16 amino acids. The V gene's germline CDR1 is MNHNY and CDR2 SVGAGI (reference sequence). A single record per CDR3 protein comes from TCRdb applying MiXCR to the 5' RACE reads. Among around 200,000 distinct CDR3 sequences listed, over 20% were seen once. This clonotype has at least ten counts. Its antigen is not known. The sequenced material came from PBMCs or a T cell subset sorted from them (not recorded which). The chain employs TRBV6-6 and TRBJ2-7; 9 bases align to TRBD1. The receptor was isolated from an adult woman who had mild COVID-19 (a few samples of this study predate the infection). Cell type and time point are not known. Written as DNA, the CDR3 is TGTGCCAGCAGTTACTCTTGGGACAGGGACTACTACGAGCAGTACTTC. This gives the protein CASSYSWDRDYYEQYF.